Listed below are T cell receptor beta chains from one sample, sequenced in a study of identical twins. TCRdb independently ran MiXCR on the 5' RACE reads; one entry per CDR3 protein. This table has around 1.7 million distinct CDR3 sequences, about 32% appearing once. What was sequenced was cord blood. The receptors derive from a newborn girl in good health. Each CDR3 is given with its conserved first and last residue.

V	CDR3
TRBV20-1	CSAGPPGTAHYEQYF
TRBV4-2	CASSQERGVPDTQYF
TRBV6-1	CASKRGRGGETQYF
TRBV7-2	CASSTPGQGAPSNQPQHF
TRBV20-1	CSAPVHGRNEQYF
TRBV28	CASSVYSSGANVLTF
TRBV27	CASSIGQGVEAFF
TRBV4-2	CASSQDQGSVYEQYF
TRBV12-3/TRBV12-4	CASSLTRNAEAFF
TRBV20-1	CSAVGTSTNERFF
TRBV12-3/TRBV12-4	CASSSSRLRGLAGARDYEQYF
TRBV7-2	CASSLALGYTDTQYF
TRBV29-1	CSVEEGPNQPQHF
TRBV7-2	CASSNRAGTDTQYF
TRBV6-2/TRBV6-3	CASSYTWGSYNEQFF
TRBV12-3/TRBV12-4	CASSPSGQGADTQYF
TRBV7-8	CASSVRQGNDLSETQYF
TRBV28	CASTDRGMSSYEQYF
TRBV7-2	CASSLERGRNTEAFF
TRBV5-1	CASSWGDRDHNEQFF
TRBV5-1	CASSLVPGGNQPQHF
TRBV10-3	CATGTVNTEAFF
TRBV7-8	CASSLGPSGASYEQYF
TRBV25-1	CASSVNHLAFTYEQYF
TRBV7-2	CASSLGGLAIYEQFF